The 17 T cell receptor beta chains listed next were all sequenced from one sample in a study of blood T cell repertoires in COVID-19. Using immunoSEQ multiplex PCR, the repertoire was profiled, and TCRdb retains in-frame clones only, with some absent. This table holds 250,000 to 300,000 clones, nearly 90% found once. The sample taken for sequencing was peripheral blood. These TCRs come from a woman in her 30s with COVID-19, enrolled during active disease.

The chain has TRBV9 and TRBJ2-1; no firm D call. V was clipped by 0 bases and J by 12 bases, with 16 bases between them. CDR3 length: 14 residues. The germline gives CDR1 SGDLS, CDR2 YYNGEE. CDR3 DNA: TGTGCCAGCAGCGTAGCGACTCTTACTGAGGCGCAGTTCTTC. Translated, it gives CASSVATLTEAQFF.

Written as DNA, the CDR3 is TGTGCCAGCAGTTTACACAGGGGGCCATATAGCAATCAGCCCCAGCATTTT. Its translation is CASSLHRGPYSNQPQHF. The genes are TRBV27 and TRBJ1-5; TRBD1 aligns across 9 bases. J gave up 0 bases and V 2 bases, and 5 bases lay outside the gene matches. Germline values: CDR1 MNHEY, CDR2 SMNVEV (reference sequence). The CDR3 is 17 residues long.

This sequence joins TRBV27 and TRBJ1-6, with D tentatively TRBD1 (6 bases). The CDR3 covers 15 residues. Trimming removed 9 bases from V and 5 bases from J, with 17 bases in between. Germline V gives CDR1 MNHEY, CDR2 SMNVEV (reference sequence). The CDR3 loop is CASNFVQGHNSPLHF. DNA of the CDR3: TGTGCCAGTAATTTCGTTCAGGGGCATAATTCACCCCTCCACTTT.

This clone showed up just once. The rearrangement links TRBV3-1 (or the pseudogene TRBV3-2) to TRBJ1-2; D perhaps matches TRBD1 (6 bases). Trimming shortened V by 1 base and J by 8 bases, and 11 bases separated the two germline ends. CDR1 and CDR2 from the germline V gene are LGHDT and YNNKEL (reference sequence). The CDR3 contains 13 residues. CDR3 DNA: TGTGCCAGCAGCCAAGCCCCGACAGGAGGCTACACCTTC. Protein: CASSQAPTGGYTF.

The V gene is TRBV5-1, the J gene TRBJ2-7; TRBD2 agrees at 8 bases. Germline CDR1 SGHRS, CDR2 YFSETQ. The CDR3 contains 16 residues. V lost 3 bases and J lost 0; bases outside the gene matches: 8. CDR3 in DNA: TGCGCCAGCAGCTCCTCCGCGGGGGGTGGCTCCTACGAGCAGTACTTC. It yields the protein CASSSSAGGGSYEQYF. Complete variable domain (other parts from reference TRBV5-1 and TRBJ2-7): KAGVTQTPRYLIKTRGQQVTLSCSPISGHRSVSWYQQTPGQGLQFLFEYFSETQRNKGNFPGRFSGRQFSNSRSEMNVSTLELGDSALYLCASSSSAGGGSYEQYFGPGTRLTVT.

The chain recombines TRBV6-4 with TRBJ1-6, with TRBD1 matching 10 bases. V gave up 3 bases and J gave up 9 bases; unmatched junction bases: 5. Germline CDR1 reads MRHNA; CDR2 reads SNTAGT. The CDR3 sequence is 15 residues long. CDR3 amino acids: CASSESRDRGSPLHF. CDR3 nucleotides: TGTGCCAGCAGTGAGTCCCGGGACAGGGGTTCACCCCTCCACTTT.

This clone was detected once. The chain employs TRBV20-1 and TRBJ1-2; D remains ambiguous. Germline V lookup: CDR1 DFQATT, CDR2 SNEGSKA (reference sequence). The CDR3 is 10 residues long. Trimming stripped 5 bases from V and 7 bases from J, with 8 bases between. CDR3 protein: CSAVRVGYTF. The CDR3 nucleotides read TGCAGTGCTGTGAGGGTTGGCTACACCTTC.

This clone was detected once. The chain carries TRBV6-5 and TRBJ1-2, with TRBD1 matching 7 bases. The CDR3 sequence is 15 residues long. J was trimmed by 0 bases and V by 1 base; bases with no gene match: 2. CDR1 and CDR2 from the germline V gene are MNHEY and SVGAGI. DNA of the CDR3: TGTGCCAGCAGTTACTTGACAGGGACTAACTATGGCTACACCTTC. Protein sequence: CASSYLTGTNYGYTF.

V and J are TRBV3-1 (or the pseudogene TRBV3-2) and TRBJ1-2; 8 bases line up with TRBD1. There are 15 residues in the CDR3. Germline loops: CDR1 LGHDT, CDR2 YNNKEL (reference sequence). V lost 2 bases to trimming and J lost 8 bases; unmatched junction nucleotides: 10. The CDR3 nucleotides are TGTGCCAGCAGCCAACAGGACAGGGCGATTTGGGGCTACACCTTC. It translates to CASSQQDRAIWGYTF.

This sequence joins TRBV7-8 and TRBJ2-2, with TRBD2 as a possible D gene (6 bases). The CDR3 is made up of 16 amino acids. From germline, CDR1 is SGHVS and CDR2 FQNEAQ. V dropped 2 bases and J dropped 2 bases, with 12 bases sitting between them. CDR3 region: CASSLLGLLNTGELFF. The CDR3 nucleotides are TGTGCCAGCAGCTTATTGGGACTCCTAAACACCGGGGAGCTGTTTTTT.

The gene calls are TRBV5-1 and TRBJ1-6; 9 nucleotides match TRBD1. There are 16 residues in the CDR3. Looked up from germline, CDR1 is SGHRS and CDR2 is YFSETQ. V gave up 1 base and J gave up 4 bases; unmatched junction bases: 3. The CDR3 protein is CASSLTGTGYNSPLHF. The CDR3 DNA reads as TGCGCCAGCAGCTTGACCGGGACAGGGTATAATTCACCCCTCCACTTT.

The chain employs TRBV4-1 and TRBJ2-5; 12 bases match TRBD1. The CDR3 length is 19 residues. Germline CDR1 reads MGHRA; CDR2 reads YSYEKL. After removal of 2 bases from V and 4 bases from J, the junction contained 14 bases not matched to a gene. As DNA, the CDR3 is TGCGCCAGCAGCCAAACATATCGAATCACGGGACAGGGGGCAGAGACCCAGTACTTC. This translates into CASSQTYRITGQGAETQYF.

The V call is TRBV24-1, the J call TRBJ1-2; D is possibly TRBD1 (5 bases). CDR1 and CDR2 from the germline V gene are KGHDR and SFDVKD. This CDR3 has 16 residues. The V end lost 4 bases, the J end lost 0 bases, and 14 bases lay between the germline ends. The CDR3 bases are TGTGCCACCAGTGACCACGATGGACAAGCTAACTATGGCTACACCTTC. The encoded protein is CATSDHDGQANYGYTF.

The genes are TRBV4-1 and TRBJ2-1; 11 positions match TRBD2. Germline CDR1 MGHRA, CDR2 YSYEKL. V lost 6 bases, J lost 5 bases, and 3 bases stayed unmatched. The CDR3 is 14 residues long. The CDR3 DNA sequence: TGCGCCAGCAGGGGACTAGCGGATGACAATGAGCAGTTCTTC. It is translated as CASRGLADDNEQFF.

J is TRBJ1-2 and V is TRBV3-1 (or the pseudogene TRBV3-2), with 8 bases matching TRBD1. V gave up 2 bases and J gave up 2 bases; unmatched junction bases: 7. Germline CDR1 is LGHDT and CDR2 is YNNKEL (reference sequence). This CDR3 region has 16 residues. The CDR3 reads CASSQFPAGGNYGYTF. The CDR3 nucleotides read TGTGCCAGCAGCCAATTCCCTGCAGGGGGCAACTATGGCTACACCTTC.

The chain links TRBV5-1 to TRBJ2-2, with a possible D match to TRBD1 (6 bases). Germline V gives CDR1 SGHRS, CDR2 YFSETQ. The CDR3 contains 14 residues. The V and J ends lost 6 bases and 4 bases respectively, with 13 bases between them. The CDR3 sequence is CASNKQGITGELFF. The CDR3 region has the DNA TGCGCCAGCAATAAACAGGGAATCACCGGGGAGCTGTTTTTT.

V and J are TRBV4-2 and TRBJ1-2; the D is unclear. V gave up 0 bases and J gave up 1 base, with 9 bases separating them. The CDR3 contains 15 residues. CDR1 and CDR2 from the germline V gene are LGHNA and YNFKEQ. The CDR3 DNA follows: TGTGCCAGCAGCCAAGACAGCGGCGGTAACTATGGCTACACCTTC. Residues: CASSQDSGGNYGYTF.